This T cell receptor beta chain was captured by sequencing in a study of tumor-infiltrating lymphocytes in oesophageal squamous cell carcinoma. TCRdb recomputed calls from the PCR reads with MiXCR, one row per CDR3 protein. The sample lists 18,000 or so distinct CDR3 sequences, just under 40% seen once, with approximately 19% in the top ten. This clonotype has a handful of counts. This CDR3 spans 13 amino acids. Germline V gene lookup returns CDR1 SGDLS and CDR2 YYNGEE. The TCR originated in a male donor with esophageal squamous cell carcinoma. The chain employs TRBV9 and TRBJ2-6; TRBD1 aligns across 7 bases. TRBJ2-7 explains the end of the DNA better; the J call may be wrong. The sequencing sample was made of esophageal tumor tissue. The CDR3 sequence is CASSVEGASEQYF. Written as DNA, the CDR3 is TGTGCCAGCAGCGTAGAGGGGGCTAGCGAGCAGTACTTC.